This T cell receptor beta chain was recovered during a study of blood T cells in healthy people across ages. Then a second PCR, running about 6 to 12 cycles, was carried out with a sample-barcoded 5' primer and a J-beta primer mix. TCRdb reprocessed the 5' RACE reads with MiXCR, giving one entry per CDR3 protein. The table shows more than 900,000 distinct CDR3 sequences, with roughly a quarter occurring only once. Germline CDR1 is MGHDK and CDR2 is SYGVNS. J lost 4 bases, V lost 1 base, and 22 bases had no gene match. This CDR3 is 21 amino acids long. In addition, the sample was reused for a study of T cells of mothers and their children. That source notes: Sequencing got over 8 million TCR beta CDR3 reads from each mother and roughly 2.7 million from each child.

This receptor was taken from a girl aged 2-9 years in good health. The gene calls are TRBV25-1 and TRBJ2-5; 9 bases are a match to TRBD1. The sequenced sample was blood. The DNA for the CDR3 is TGTGCCAGCAGTGAATCCGGCCCGCCGGGACAGGGAATAAGTATTGGAGAGACCCAGTACTTC. Residues: CASSESGPPGQGISIGETQYF.